This record concerns one T cell receptor (beta chain) sequence. Its target is not known. This entry comes from a study of early T cells in non-severe SARS-CoV-2 infection. Overall study context: The authors sequenced bulk RNA from unsorted whole blood, leaving chains unpaired. Overall study findings and caveats: Comparison of clonotypes with VDJdb favored anti-spike CD8 responses while missing private and CD4 specificities.

The TCR library protocol was used to attach unique molecular identifiers. These identifiers were attached to individual cDNA molecules. TCRdb called the 5' RACE reads again in MiXCR, with one record for every CDR3 protein. The sample holds tens of thousands of distinct CDR3 sequences, 5.8% seen once. Germline loops: CDR1 SEHNR, CDR2 FQNEAQ (reference sequence). V was shortened by 5 bases and J by 0 bases, with 9 bases between the two germline ends. CDR3 length: 14 amino acids. What was sequenced was whole blood. The TCR was taken from an adult who was a healthcare worker with PCR-confirmed SARS-CoV-2 infection or an uninfected control (not recorded which). The chain joins TRBV7-9 to TRBJ2-3, with a tentative D call TRBD1 (5 bases). Here the CDR3 DNA reads TGTGCCAGCAGCCCGACAGCCAGCACAGATACGCAGTATTTT. Translating gives CASSPTASTDTQYF.